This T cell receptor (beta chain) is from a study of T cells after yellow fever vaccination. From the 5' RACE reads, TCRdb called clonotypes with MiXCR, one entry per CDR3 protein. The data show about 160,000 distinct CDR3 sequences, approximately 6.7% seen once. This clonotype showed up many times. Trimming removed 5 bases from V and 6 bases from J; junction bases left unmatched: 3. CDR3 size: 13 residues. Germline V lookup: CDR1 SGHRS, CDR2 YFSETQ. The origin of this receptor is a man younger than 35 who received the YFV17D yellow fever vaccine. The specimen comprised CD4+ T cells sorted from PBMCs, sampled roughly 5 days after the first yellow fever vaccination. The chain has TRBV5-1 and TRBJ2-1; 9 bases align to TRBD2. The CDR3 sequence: CASSTSGFNEQFF. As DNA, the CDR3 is TGCGCCAGCAGTACTAGCGGGTTCAATGAGCAGTTCTTC.